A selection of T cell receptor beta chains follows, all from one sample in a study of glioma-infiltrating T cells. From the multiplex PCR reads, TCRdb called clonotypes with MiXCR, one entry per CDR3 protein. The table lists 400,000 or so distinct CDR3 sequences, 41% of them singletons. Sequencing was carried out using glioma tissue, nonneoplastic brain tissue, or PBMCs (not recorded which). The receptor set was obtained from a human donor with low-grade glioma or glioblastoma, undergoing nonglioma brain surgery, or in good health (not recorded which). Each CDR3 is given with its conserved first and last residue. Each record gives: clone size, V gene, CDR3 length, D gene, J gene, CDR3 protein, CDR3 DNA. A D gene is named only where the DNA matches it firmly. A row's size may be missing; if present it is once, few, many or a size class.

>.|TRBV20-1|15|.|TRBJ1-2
CSARDPQAGGSGYTF
TGCAGTGCTAGAGATCCCCAGGCGGGAGGATCTGGCTACACCTTC
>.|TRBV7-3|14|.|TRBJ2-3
CASSLQGPTDTQYF
TGTGCCAGCAGCTTACAGGGTCCGACAGATACGCAGTATTTT
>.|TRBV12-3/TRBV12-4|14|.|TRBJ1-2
CASSLGQGHYGYTF
TGTGCCAGCAGTTTAGGGCAGGGACACTATGGCTACACCTTC
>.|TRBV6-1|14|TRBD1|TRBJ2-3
CASSGTGYTDTQYF
TGTGCCAGCAGCGGGACAGGCTACACAGATACGCAGTATTTT
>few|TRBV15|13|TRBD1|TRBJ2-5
CATSRTGEETQYF
TGTGCCACCAGCAGAACAGGGGAAGAGACCCAGTACTTC
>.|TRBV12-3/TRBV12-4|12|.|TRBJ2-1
CASSLGRVKEFF
TGTGCCAGCAGTTTAGGGCGCGTCAAGGAGTTCTTT
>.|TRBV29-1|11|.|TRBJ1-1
CSVGRGTEAFF
TGCAGCGTTGGAAGGGGAACTGAAGCTTTCTTT
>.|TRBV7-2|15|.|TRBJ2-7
CASSSASSSYNEQYF
TGTGCCAGCAGCTCCGCCTCGAGCTCCTACAATGAGCAGTACTTC
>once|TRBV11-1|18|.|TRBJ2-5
CASSLSIGPSIFVETQYF
TGTGCCAGCAGCCTCTCGATCGGGCCCTCCATTTTCGTGGAGACCCAGTACTTC
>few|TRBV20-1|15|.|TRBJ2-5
CSARDPQGPGETQYF
TGCAGTGCTAGAGACCCTCAGGGGCCTGGGGAGACCCAGTACTTC
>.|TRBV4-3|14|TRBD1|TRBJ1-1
CASSQPDRSAEAFF
TGCGCCAGCAGCCAACCGGACAGGTCTGCTGAAGCTTTCTTT
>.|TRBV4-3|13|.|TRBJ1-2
CASSQVGTDGYTF
TGCGCCAGCAGCCAAGTTGGCACTGATGGCTACACCTTC
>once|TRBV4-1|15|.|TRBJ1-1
CASRQVIRTNTEAFF
TGCGCCAGCAGACAAGTAATCCGAACGAACACTGAAGCTTTCTTT
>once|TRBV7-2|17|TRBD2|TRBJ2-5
CASSLFAVSGDQETQYF
TGTGCCAGCAGCTTATTTGCGGTTAGCGGGGATCAAGAGACCCAGTACTTC
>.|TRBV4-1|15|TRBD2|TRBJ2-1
CASSFGLADGDEQFF
TGCGCCAGCAGCTTCGGACTAGCAGACGGCGATGAGCAGTTCTTC
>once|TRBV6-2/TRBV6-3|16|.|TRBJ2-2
CASSPGTLGDTVELFF
TGTGCCAGCAGTCCCGGGACTCTTGGTGACACCGTGGAGCTGTTTTTT
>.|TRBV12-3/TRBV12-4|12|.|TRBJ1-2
CASRWEGGRYTF
TGTGCCAGCAGGTGGGAGGGAGGACGCTACACCTTC
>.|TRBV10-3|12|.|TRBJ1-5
CAIRDRNQPQHF
TGTGCCATCAGGGACCGCAATCAGCCCCAGCATTTT
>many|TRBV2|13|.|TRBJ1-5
CATQRDRNQPQHF
TGTGCCACCCAGCGGGACCGCAATCAGCCCCAGCATTTT
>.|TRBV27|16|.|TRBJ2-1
CASSFSRGVNSYEQFF
TGTGCCAGCAGTTTCTCTAGGGGGGTCAACTCCTATGAGCAGTTCTTC
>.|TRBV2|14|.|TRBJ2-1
CASSVAGSYNEQFF
TGTGCCAGCAGTGTTGCGGGCTCCTACAATGAGCAGTTCTTC
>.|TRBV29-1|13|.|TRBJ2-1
CSVQSTRYNEQFF
TGCAGCGTTCAGTCGACTAGGTACAATGAGCAGTTCTTC
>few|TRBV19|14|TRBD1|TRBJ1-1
CASSTTGGNTEAFF
TGTGCCAGCAGTACAACAGGGGGGAACACTGAAGCTTTCTTT
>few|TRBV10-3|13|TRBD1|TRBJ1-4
CATRRGINEKLFF
TGTGCCACCCGCAGGGGGATAAATGAAAAACTGTTTTTT
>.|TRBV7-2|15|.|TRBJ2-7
CASSFRGAVTYEQYF
TGTGCCAGCAGCTTCCGCGGTGCAGTCACCTACGAGCAGTACTTC
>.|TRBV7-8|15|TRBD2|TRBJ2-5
CASSPRSSGQETQYF
TGTGCCAGCAGCCCCCGGTCTAGCGGCCAAGAGACCCAGTACTTC
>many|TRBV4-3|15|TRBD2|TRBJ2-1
CASSRGTSGGREQFF
TGCGCCAGCAGCCGGGGGACTAGCGGAGGGCGGGAGCAGTTCTTC
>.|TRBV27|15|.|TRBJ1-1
CASSYWVMWGTEAFF
TGTGCCAGCAGTTACTGGGTCATGTGGGGCACTGAAGCTTTCTTT
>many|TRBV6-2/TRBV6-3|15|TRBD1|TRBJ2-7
CASSFDRAGLDEQYF
TGTGCCAGCAGTTTCGACAGGGCTGGTTTGGACGAGCAGTACTTC
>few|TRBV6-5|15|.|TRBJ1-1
CASSYRALQNTEAFF
TGTGCCAGCAGTTACAGGGCCCTCCAGAACACTGAAGCTTTCTTT
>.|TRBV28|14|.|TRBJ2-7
CASSFVHLSYEQYF
TGTGCCAGCAGTTTCGTCCACCTCTCCTACGAGCAGTACTTC
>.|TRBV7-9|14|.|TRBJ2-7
CASSRSGTSYEQYF
TGTGCCAGCAGTAGATCCGGGACCAGCTACGAGCAGTACTTC
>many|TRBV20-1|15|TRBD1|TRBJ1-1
CSARSPDRENTEAFF
TGCAGTGCTAGATCTCCGGACAGGGAGAACACTGAAGCTTTCTTT
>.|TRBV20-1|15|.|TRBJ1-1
CSARDRITGRTEAFF
TGCAGTGCTAGAGATCGGATAACAGGGCGAACTGAAGCTTTCTTT
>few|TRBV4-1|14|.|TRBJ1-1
CASSPPGSIVQAFF
TGCGCCAGCAGCCCCCCAGGGTCCATAGTTCAAGCTTTCTTT
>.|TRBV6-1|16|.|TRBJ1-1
CAVSEPRGAMNTEAFF
TGTGCCGTCAGTGAGCCCCGGGGGGCGATGAACACTGAAGCTTTCTTT
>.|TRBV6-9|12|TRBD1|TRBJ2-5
CASSCETGSQYF
TGTGCCAGCAGTTGCGAGACAGGGTCTCAGTACTTC
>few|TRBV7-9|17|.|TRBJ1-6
CASSQGLVGARNSPLHF
TGTGCCAGCAGCCAAGGCCTGGTGGGGGCGAGGAATTCACCCCTCCACTTT
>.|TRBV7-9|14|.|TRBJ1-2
CASSLVVHPYGYTF
TGTGCCAGCAGCTTAGTAGTACACCCCTATGGCTACACCTTC
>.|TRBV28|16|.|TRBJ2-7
CASSSSSGSGGYEQYF
TGTGCCAGCAGTTCCTCTTCCGGGAGTGGGGGCTACGAGCAGTACTTC
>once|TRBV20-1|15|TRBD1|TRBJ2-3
CSAGDPRTGKMAQYF
TGCAGTGCTGGAGACCCCCGGACAGGGAAGATGGCGCAGTATTTT
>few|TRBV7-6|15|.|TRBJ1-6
CASRSRYRRDSPLHF
TGTGCCAGCAGAAGTAGATATAGGAGAGATTCACCCCTCCACTTT
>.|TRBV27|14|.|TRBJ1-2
CASSFGRRWNGYTF
TGTGCCAGCAGTTTTGGGCGTCGTTGGAATGGCTACACCTTC
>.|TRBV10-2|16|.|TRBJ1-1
CASSEFTAYREGSAFF
TGCGCCAGCAGTGAGTTCACTGCGTACAGGGAGGGCTCGGCTTTCTTT
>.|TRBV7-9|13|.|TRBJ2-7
CASSLAGRYEQYF
TGTGCCAGCAGCTTGGCAGGGAGGTACGAGCAGTACTTC
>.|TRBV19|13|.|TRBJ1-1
CASSARLATEAFF
TGTGCCAGTAGTGCCCGACTGGCCACTGAAGCTTTCTTT
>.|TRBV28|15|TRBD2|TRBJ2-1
CASSPRLAFYNEQFF
TGTGCCAGCAGCCCGAGACTAGCGTTTTACAATGAGCAGTTCTTC
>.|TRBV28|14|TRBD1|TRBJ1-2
CASRTTGGGYGCTF
TGTGCCAGCAGGACGACAGGGGGAGGATATGGCTGCACCTTC
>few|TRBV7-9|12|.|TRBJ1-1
CASTNLGFEAFF
TGTGCCAGCACCAATCTCGGCTTTGAAGCTTTCTTT
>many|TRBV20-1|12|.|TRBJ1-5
CSARHPNQPQHF
TGCAGTGCTAGACACCCAAATCAGCCCCAGCATTTT
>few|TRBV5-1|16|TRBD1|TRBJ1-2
CASSLRTGADAYGYTF
TGCGCCAGCAGCTTACGGACAGGGGCGGATGCCTATGGCTACACCTTC
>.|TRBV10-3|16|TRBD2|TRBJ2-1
CAISATGTSSYNEQFF
TGTGCCATCAGTGCTACCGGGACTAGCTCCTACAATGAGCAGTTCTTC
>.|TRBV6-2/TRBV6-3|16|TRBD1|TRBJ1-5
CASSLGGGTGNQPQHF
TGTGCCAGCAGCTTGGGGGGGGGGACAGGAAATCAGCCCCAGCATTTT
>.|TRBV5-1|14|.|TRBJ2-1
CASSLKGHYNEQFF
TGCGCCAGCAGCTTGAAGGGCCACTACAATGAGCAGTTCTTC